The 32 T cell receptor beta chains below were found in one sample sequenced in a study of CD8 T cells in ankylosing spondylitis. One entry per CDR3 protein, called by TCRdb with MiXCR from the 5' RACE reads. The table shows some 270,000 distinct CDR3 sequences, with 15% to 20% occurring only once. Sequenced: blood, either unsorted or a sorted T cell fraction (not recorded which). The receptor set was obtained from a male donor with ankylosing spondylitis or in good health (not recorded which).

This clonotype showed up just a few times. This sequence joins TRBV4-1 and TRBJ2-3; 9 bases agree with TRBD2. V dropped 9 bases and J dropped 4; count of bases not matched to a gene: 20. Per the germline V gene, CDR1 is MGHRA and CDR2 is YSYEKL. This CDR3 has 18 residues. The CDR3 sequence: CASPFGVAGVGRPDTQYF. In nucleotides, the CDR3 is TGCGCCAGTCCGTTTGGGGTAGCGGGAGTAGGCCGCCCAGATACGCAGTATTTT.

The chain has TRBV24-1 and TRBJ2-5; 7 bases match TRBD1. The CDR3 contains 15 residues. Germline V gene lookup returns CDR1 KGHDR and CDR2 SFDVKD. J gave up 5 bases and V 0 bases, and 5 bases lay outside the gene matches. The CDR3 sequence is CATSDLQRGHETQYF. The CDR3 coding sequence is TGTGCCACCAGTGATTTGCAAAGGGGGCACGAGACCCAGTACTTC.

This clonotype was observed a handful of times. The genes are TRBV7-6 and TRBJ2-1; TRBD2 agrees at 11 bases. CDR3 length: 15 residues. Germline V CDR1 and CDR2: SGHVS, FNYEAQ. J was trimmed by 8 bases and V by 6 bases; bases with no gene match: 9. This chain's CDR3 is CASRLTSGRRDEQFF. In DNA form, the CDR3 reads TGTGCCAGCAGATTAACTAGCGGGAGACGAGATGAGCAGTTCTTC.

The J gene is TRBJ2-1, the V gene TRBV12-3 or TRBV12-4; D is uncertain. This CDR3 is built from 12 residues. Trimming left V 7 bases short and J 8 bases short, with 12 bases between. CDR3 loop: CASTYSFHEQFF. CDR3 bases: TGTGCCAGCACATATAGTTTCCATGAGCAGTTCTTC.

In this sample, this clonotype turned up a few times. This chain joins TRBV7-9 and TRBJ1-1; no reliable D call. CDR1 is SEHNR and CDR2 is FQNEAQ in the germline V gene (reference sequence). The CDR3 contains 12 residues. V was clipped by 1 base and J by 8 bases, with 8 bases between them. The DNA of the CDR3 is TGTGCCAGCAGCTTAGGAGGGTTGGAAGCTTTCTTT. Translated: CASSLGGLEAFF.

This clonotype was seen a few times. Compared with germline, one end of the junction differs, possibly owing to a read error. The chain combines TRBV7-2 with TRBJ2-2; 9 nucleotides line up with TRBD2. The CDR3 spans 15 residues. CDR1 and CDR2 (germline): SGHTA, FQGNSA. The DNA for the CDR3 is TGTGCCAGCAGCCTAGCGGGATTTTTGTCCGGGGAGCTGTTTTTT. It yields the protein CASSLAGFLSGELFF.

There are a few counts of this clonotype. J is TRBJ2-7 and V is TRBV7-6; TRBD2 aligns across 9 bases. The CDR3 is 15 residues long. Looked up from germline, CDR1 is SGHVS and CDR2 is FNYEAQ. The trim removed 4 bases at V and 2 bases at J, leaving 6 bases unmatched. The chain's CDR3 is CASSSGLADPYEQYF. The DNA for the CDR3 is TGTGCCAGCAGCTCGGGACTAGCTGATCCCTACGAGCAGTACTTC. Full variable domain (missing parts from reference TRBV7-6 and TRBJ2-7): GAGVSQSPRYKVTKRGQDVALRCDPISGHVSLYWYRQALGQGPEFLTYFNYEAQQDKSGLPNDRFSAERPEGSISTLTIQRTEQRDSAMYRCASSSGLADPYEQYFGPGTRLTVT.

The CDR3 sequence is CASTQSNSPLHF. In DNA form, the CDR3 reads TGTGCCAGCACCCAATCTAATTCACCCCTCCACTTT. The V gene is TRBV28, the J gene TRBJ1-6; the D is unclear. CDR3 length: 12 residues. V lost 7 bases and J 6 bases, leaving 7 bases between the germline ends. CDR1 and CDR2 (germline): MDHEN, SYDVKM.

CDR3 in amino acids: CASSVDRESGEQYF. Written as DNA, the CDR3 is TGTGCCAGCAGCGTAGACCGGGAGTCGGGCGAGCAGTACTTC. The V gene is TRBV9, the J gene TRBJ2-7, with D possibly matching TRBD2 (6 bases). CDR3 length: 14 residues. V lost 0 bases to trimming and J lost 6 bases, with 13 bases between them. Looked up from germline, CDR1 is SGDLS and CDR2 is YYNGEE.

This clonotype was observed many times. J is TRBJ2-5 and V is TRBV7-2; D is possibly TRBD1 (6 bases). V was pared by 3 bases and J by 1 base, with 9 bases between. The CDR3 totals 14 residues. Per germline, CDR1 SGHTA and CDR2 FQGNSA. The CDR3 loop is CASSLDRAQETQYF. The CDR3 DNA sequence: TGTGCCAGCAGCTTGGACAGAGCCCAAGAGACCCAGTACTTC.

This clonotype was picked up one time. V is TRBV2 and J is TRBJ2-1; 12 bases are a match to TRBD2. The V gene end was trimmed by 6 bases and the J gene end by 0 bases; junction bases not matched to a gene: 6. Germline CDR1 is SNHLY and CDR2 is FYNNEI. The length of the CDR3 is 17 residues. The CDR3: CASRGPSGRASYNEQFF. The DNA of the CDR3 is TGTGCCAGCAGAGGACCTAGCGGGAGGGCCTCCTACAATGAGCAGTTCTTC.

This clonotype was picked up many times. The V call is TRBV4-1, the J call TRBJ1-3; no definite D call. V lost 3 bases and J lost 3, with 6 bases in between. The CDR3 runs to 13 residues. Germline CDR1 MGHRA, CDR2 YSYEKL. The CDR3 DNA reads as TGCGCCAGCAGCCAGGACCATGGAAACACCATATATTTT. Its translation: CASSQDHGNTIYF.

This clonotype has at least ten counts. The chain uses TRBV6-1 and TRBJ2-1, with TRBD2 matching 13 bases. CDR3 length: 19 residues. Germline V gene sequence: CDR1 MNHNS, CDR2 SASEGT. The V gene end was trimmed by 5 bases and the J gene end by 6 bases; junction bases not matched to a gene: 16. The DNA of the CDR3 is TGTGCCAGCAGTCTGACTAGCGGGAGGCTTCCTAGCTTGAGCAATGAGCAGTTCTTC. Its translation is CASSLTSGRLPSLSNEQFF.

V gene TRBV19 combines with J gene TRBJ2-2, with 7 nucleotides matching TRBD1. This CDR3 comprises 17 residues. V shed 1 base, J shed 12 bases, and the junction held 17 bases outside the gene matches. Germline CDR1 LNHDA, CDR2 SQIVND (reference sequence). In DNA form, the CDR3 reads TGTGCCAGTAGTATAGCCCCGAGACAGGGCGCCTCCTTACAGCTGTTTTTT. Amino acids: CASSIAPRQGASLQLFF.

The V and J genes are TRBV4-1 and TRBJ2-7; D perhaps matches TRBD2 (6 bases). CDR1 and CDR2 (germline): MGHRA, YSYEKL. The CDR3 runs 15 residues. Trimming took off 0 bases at V and 2 bases at J, with 11 bases between the two ends. CDR3 in DNA: TGCGCCAGCAGCCAAGATCTTAGCGGTACCTACGAGCAGTACTTC. This codes for CASSQDLSGTYEQYF.

V and J are TRBV2 and TRBJ2-7; 10 bases are shared with TRBD2. The germline V gene has CDR1 SNHLY and CDR2 FYNNEI. There are 15 residues in the CDR3. The V and J ends lost 2 bases and 6 bases, in that order; junction bases with no gene match: 7. DNA of the CDR3: TGTGCCAGCAGTGAAAAGGCTAGCGGGAGCGGCGAGCAGTACTTC. It codes for CASSEKASGSGEQYF.

This clonotype was picked up many times. This chain joins TRBV4-3 and TRBJ1-1, with 12 bases matching TRBD1. The germline CDR1 and CDR2 sequences are LGHNA and YSLEER. Trimming at V came to 1 base and at J to 7 bases, leaving 7 bases not matched to a gene. CDR3 size: 16 residues. CDR3 residues: CASSQGRGQGASEAFF. The CDR3 nucleotides read TGCGCCAGCAGCCAAGGGCGGGGACAGGGGGCAAGTGAAGCTTTCTTT.

This clonotype was found many times. This chain connects TRBV27 to TRBJ2-7, with D perhaps matching TRBD2 (5 bases). The V and J ends lost 2 bases and 5 bases respectively, with 16 bases between them. The CDR3 extends over 15 amino acids. Germline V gene sequence: CDR1 MNHEY, CDR2 SMNVEV (reference sequence). The CDR3: CASSLRLAPLDEQYF. The CDR3 DNA sequence: TGTGCCAGCAGTTTAAGGCTAGCACCGTTGGACGAGCAGTACTTC.

This clonotype was counted many times. The V call is TRBV12-3 or TRBV12-4, the J call TRBJ2-2, with 10 positions matching TRBD1. Trimming at V came to 6 bases and at J to 6 bases, leaving 13 bases not matched to a gene. The CDR3 runs 17 residues. CDR3 nucleotide sequence: TGTGCCAGCAGCCATAGGGACAGGGGAAGGTCGGCCGGGGAGCTGTTTTTT. Its protein product is CASSHRDRGRSAGELFF.

This clonotype was observed a handful of times. The chain has TRBV27 and TRBJ2-7, with 9 bases aligning to TRBD2. V was pared by 8 bases and J by 0 bases, with 5 bases of the junction left unmatched. The CDR3 length is 14 residues. The germline gives CDR1 MNHEY, CDR2 SMNVEV (reference sequence). Written as DNA, the CDR3 is TGTGCCAGCGGCTTTAGCGGGAGCTCCTACGAGCAGTACTTC. Translating gives CASGFSGSSYEQYF.

At least ten counts were recorded for this clonotype. This rearrangement joins TRBV9 to TRBJ1-6; TRBD1 aligns across 7 bases. This CDR3 has 15 amino acids. CDR1 and CDR2 from the germline V gene are SGDLS and YYNGEE. V was pared by 8 bases and J by 5 bases, with 10 bases of the junction left unmatched. The CDR3 bases are TGTGCCAGTTCCAGACCCGGGACAGATAATTCACCCCTCCACTTT. Translated: CASSRPGTDNSPLHF. Variable domain in full (rest from reference TRBV9 and TRBJ1-6): DSGVTQTPKHLITATGQRVTLRCSPRSGDLSVYWYQQSLDQGLQFLIQYYNGEERAKGNILERFSAQQFPDLHSELNLSSLELGDSALYFCASSRPGTDNSPLHFGNGTRLTVT.

The sample holds many counts of this clonotype. The chain joins TRBV5-1 to TRBJ2-1; D not certain. Trimming cost V 5 bases and J 6 bases, with 9 bases left between them. Germline V CDR1 and CDR2: SGHRS, YFSETQ. This CDR3 is 12 amino acids long. The CDR3 sequence: CASRGLGNEQFF. CDR3 DNA: TGCGCCAGCAGAGGGTTGGGCAATGAGCAGTTCTTC. The whole variable domain, filled in from reference TRBV5-1 and TRBJ2-1, reads KAGVTQTPRYLIKTRGQQVTLSCSPISGHRSVSWYQQTPGQGLQFLFEYFSETQRNKGNFPGRFSGRQFSNSRSEMNVSTLELGDSALYLCASRGLGNEQFFGPGTRLTVL.

The V and J genes are TRBV20-1 and TRBJ2-1; 10 bases line up with TRBD2. The V gene end was trimmed by 0 bases and the J gene end by 4 bases; junction bases not matched to a gene: 15. The germline gives CDR1 DFQATT, CDR2 SNEGSKA (reference sequence). This CDR3 comprises 19 residues. CDR3 sequence: CSARDEVQREGGRYNEQFF. In DNA form, the CDR3 reads TGCAGTGCTAGAGATGAGGTTCAGCGGGAGGGCGGGCGTTACAATGAGCAGTTCTTC.

This clonotype was picked up one time. This chain joins TRBV2 and TRBJ2-1, with 7 bases identical to TRBD1. The V segment lost 7 bases and the J segment 4 bases; nucleotides outside the gene matches: 10. This CDR3 has 15 amino acids. Germline V gene data show CDR1 as SNHLY and CDR2 as FYNNEI. Written as DNA, the CDR3 is TGTGCCAGCACCGAGGGGGCAGGTGGATACAATGAGCAGTTCTTC. Encoded protein: CASTEGAGGYNEQFF. The entire variable domain, with the rest obtained from reference TRBV2 and TRBJ2-1, is as follows: EPEVTQTPSHQVTQMGQEVILRCVPISNHLYFYWYRQILGQKVEFLVSFYNNEISEKSEIFDDQFSVERPDGSNFTLKIRSTKLEDSAMYFCASTEGAGGYNEQFFGPGTRLTVL.

This clonotype has a count of ten or more. The gene calls are TRBV12-3 or TRBV12-4 and TRBJ2-7, with unresolved D. V was pared by 5 bases and J by 3 bases, with 8 bases between. This CDR3 spans 12 amino acids. The CDR3 region is CASSLADYEQYF. The CDR3 DNA is TGTGCCAGCAGTCTCGCTGACTACGAGCAGTACTTC.

This clonotype was counted only a few times. The V gene is TRBV4-3, the J gene TRBJ2-6; D may be TRBD2 (6 bases). Trimming cost V 5 bases and J 4 bases, with 18 bases left between them. There are 17 residues in the CDR3. Looked up from germline, CDR1 is LGHNA and CDR2 is YSLEER. CDR3 bases: TGCGCCAGCAGCGCGAGGGAGGTGTTTTCCGGGGCCAACGTCCTGACTTTC. Amino acids: CASSAREVFSGANVLTF.

The rearrangement uses TRBV7-3 and TRBJ2-1, with D hard to call. V shed 2 bases and J shed 0 bases, with 8 bases lying between them. CDR3 size: 15 residues. Germline values: CDR1 SGHTA, CDR2 FQGTGA. The CDR3 DNA reads as TGTGCCAGCAGCTTACTGCAGAGCTCCTACAATGAGCAGTTCTTC. It is translated as CASSLLQSSYNEQFF.

The table lists this clonotype with a few counts. The chain couples TRBV5-1 to TRBJ2-2, with 10 bases that match TRBD2. CDR3 size: 16 residues. After removal of 1 base from V and 6 bases from J, the junction contained 6 bases not matched to a gene. From germline, CDR1 is SGHRS and CDR2 YFSETQ. The CDR3 reads CASSLTSGIKAGELFF. The CDR3 coding sequence is TGCGCCAGCAGCTTGACTAGCGGGATTAAGGCCGGGGAGCTGTTTTTT.

The V and J genes are TRBV19 and TRBJ2-7; D gene unclear. The CDR3 totals 13 residues. V was cut by 5 bases and J by 2 bases, with 10 bases left in between. The germline V gene has CDR1 LNHDA and CDR2 SQIVND (reference sequence). CDR3 nucleotide sequence: TGTGCCAGTAGTTCTCCCTTCGCCTACGAGCAGTACTTC. This encodes CASSSPFAYEQYF. The full variable domain, with the rest looked up from reference TRBV19 and TRBJ2-7, is DGGITQSPKYLFRKEGQNVTLSCEQNLNHDAMYWYRQDPGQGLRLIYYSQIVNDFQKGDIAEGYSVSREKKESFPLTVTSAQKNPTAFYLCASSSPFAYEQYFGPGTRLTVT.

This clonotype was recorded once. The chain carries TRBV5-8 and TRBJ2-7; D is unresolved. The CDR3 has 13 residues. Germline V gene lookup returns CDR1 SGHTS and CDR2 YDEGEE. Between the trimmed V and J ends, which lost 1 base and 1 base, there was a span of 6 bases. CDR3 bases: TGTGCCAGCAGCTTGCTCCGTTCCTACGAGCAGTACTTC. It specifies CASSLLRSYEQYF.

This clonotype turned up a few times. This chain connects TRBV5-8 to TRBJ1-5; D is ambiguous. Trimming took off 4 bases at V and 7 bases at J, with 6 bases between the two ends. The CDR3 consists of 11 residues. Germline lookup yields CDR1 SGHTS and CDR2 YDEGEE. The CDR3 DNA reads TGTGCCAGCAGCACGGCCCAGCCCCAGCATTTT. Its translation is CASSTAQPQHF.

This clonotype was counted only a few times. Here the CDR3 DNA reads TGCGCCAGCAGCCAGACCGGGACAGGGAACCCCTACAATGAGCAGTTCTTC. This encodes CASSQTGTGNPYNEQFF. The V call is TRBV4-1, the J call TRBJ2-1; 9 positions match TRBD1. CDR3 length: 17 residues. V was clipped by 3 bases and J by 2 bases; unmatched bases: 8. CDR1 is MGHRA and CDR2 is YSYEKL in the germline V gene.